This TCR beta chain was sequenced in a study of T-cell memory formation after mild COVID-19 (dated by TCRdb to about 2021). In the study overall: TCR sequence clusters from the two donors were found to be largely donor specific. In a couple of donors, T-cell clones that expanded and contracted after mild COVID-19 were tracked by sequencing TCRalpha and TCRbeta repertoires over time. The cohort was made up of two young adult volunteers, one female and one male, who were previously healthy.

Many counts were recorded for this clonotype. Its binding antigen is unknown. No much larger clone exists at a distance of one base, and base qualities are not known. Ficoll-Paque density gradient centrifugation was the method used to isolate PBMCs. The sample was run on an Illumina NovaSeq 6000. cDNA libraries for TCRalpha and TCRbeta were prepared by 5'RACE using constant-segment primers, with sample barcodes and unique molecular identifiers added. Trizol reagent was used to extract RNA from every sample. Amplification of the libraries took two PCR steps, and the second step added a second sample barcode plus Illumina TruSeq adapters. The libraries were sequenced on an Illumina NovaSeq using 2 x 150 bp paired-end reads. Processing in the source paper ran as follows. Reads were demultiplexed and collapsed into UMI-guided consensus sequences with migec v1.2.7. Using mixcr v2.1.11, UMI consensuses were aligned to TRA and TRB V and J templates and then assembled into clonotypes. A clonotype was counted as expanded or contracted only if both edgeR and NoisET called the change significant, with noise models trained on biological replicates. For edgeR calls, the thresholds were a false discovery rate-adjusted p below 0.01 and a log2 fold-change of 1. As an exploratory analysis of dynamics, max-normalized trajectories of the 1000 most abundant clonotypes were examined by PCA with hierarchical clustering. Separately sequenced CD4+ and CD8+ repertoires were used to assign a CD4 or CD8 phenotype to each responding clone. The public reads were reanalyzed by TCRdb: fastp trimming at Q25, MiXCR alignment, in-frame beta chains only. Every CDR3 protein is listed once, alongside the most common genes and DNA of its rows. TCRdb's processing, not the authors' own work, is the source of the V and J calls. For this sample there are a few hundred thousand distinct CDR3 sequences; about 15% appear just once. The ten largest clones capture more than 20% of the sample.

General study outcomes and caveats: Only a couple of mild cases were covered in the study, and larger cohorts including severe cases with pre-infection samples were considered necessary. Contracting CD4+ clones appeared mostly in the CM and EM memory subsets, whereas CD8+ clones were enriched in EMRA. Balanced CD4/CD8 phenotypes were observed for clones contracting from day 15 to 85, whereas a bias towards CD4+ was observed for a second wave of clones expanding from day 15 to 37. Some responding clones were detected in pre-infection memory, suggesting pre-existing cross-reactive memory T cells joined the SARS-CoV-2 response. Whether the second-wave clones peaking on day 37 were SARS-CoV-2 specific was not confirmed.

CDR1 is given as DFQATT and CDR2 as SNEGSKA, both from the germline V gene (reference sequence). Inclusive of the bounding cysteine and phenylalanine, the CDR3 is 14 residues long. Kept here is only the CDR3 DNA, which spans 42 bases and is read in frame from base 1. V drops 4 bases and J drops 7 bases, leaving 14 bases in between. Source material: PBMCs or a T cell subset sorted from them (not recorded which). The chain couples TRBV20-1 to TRBJ1-6; TRBD1 is possibly the D segment (5 matching bases). This sequence was found in a man younger than 30 who had mild COVID-19 (a few samples of this study predate the infection). The sample titles of this study are shuffled in the database, so cell type and time point are left out; the donor was told from shared clones. CDR3 region: CSATAQSGNSPLHF. The DNA sequence is as follows: TGCAGTGCTACCGCCCAATCAGGGAATTCACCCCTCCACTTT.